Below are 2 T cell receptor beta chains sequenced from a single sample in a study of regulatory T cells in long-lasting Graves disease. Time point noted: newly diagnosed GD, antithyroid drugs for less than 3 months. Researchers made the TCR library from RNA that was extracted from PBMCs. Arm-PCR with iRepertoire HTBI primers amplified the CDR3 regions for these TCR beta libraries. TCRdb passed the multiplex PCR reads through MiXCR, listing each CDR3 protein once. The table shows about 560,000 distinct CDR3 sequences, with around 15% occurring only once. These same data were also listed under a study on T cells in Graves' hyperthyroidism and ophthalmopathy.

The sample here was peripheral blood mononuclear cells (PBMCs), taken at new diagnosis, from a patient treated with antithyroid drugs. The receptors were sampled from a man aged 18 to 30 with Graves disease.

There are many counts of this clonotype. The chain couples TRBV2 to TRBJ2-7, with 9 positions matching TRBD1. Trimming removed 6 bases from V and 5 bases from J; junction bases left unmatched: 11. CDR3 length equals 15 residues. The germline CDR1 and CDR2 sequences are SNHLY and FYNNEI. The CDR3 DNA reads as TGTGCCAGCAGCCCCTCGACAGGGGGTCTTCACGAGCAGTACTTC. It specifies CASSPSTGGLHEQYF. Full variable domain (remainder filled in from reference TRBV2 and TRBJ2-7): EPEVTQTPSHQVTQMGQEVILRCVPISNHLYFYWYRQILGQKVEFLVSFYNNEISEKSEIFDDQFSVERPDGSNFTLKIRSTKLEDSAMYFCASSPSTGGLHEQYFGPGTRLTVT.

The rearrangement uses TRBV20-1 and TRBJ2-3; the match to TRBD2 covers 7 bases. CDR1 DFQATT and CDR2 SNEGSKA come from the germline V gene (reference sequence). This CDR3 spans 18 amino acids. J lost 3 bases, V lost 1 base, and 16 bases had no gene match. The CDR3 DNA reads TGCAGTGCTAGAGTCCCACCCGGGACTACAGGATATACAGATACGCAGTATTTT. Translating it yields CSARVPPGTTGYTDTQYF.